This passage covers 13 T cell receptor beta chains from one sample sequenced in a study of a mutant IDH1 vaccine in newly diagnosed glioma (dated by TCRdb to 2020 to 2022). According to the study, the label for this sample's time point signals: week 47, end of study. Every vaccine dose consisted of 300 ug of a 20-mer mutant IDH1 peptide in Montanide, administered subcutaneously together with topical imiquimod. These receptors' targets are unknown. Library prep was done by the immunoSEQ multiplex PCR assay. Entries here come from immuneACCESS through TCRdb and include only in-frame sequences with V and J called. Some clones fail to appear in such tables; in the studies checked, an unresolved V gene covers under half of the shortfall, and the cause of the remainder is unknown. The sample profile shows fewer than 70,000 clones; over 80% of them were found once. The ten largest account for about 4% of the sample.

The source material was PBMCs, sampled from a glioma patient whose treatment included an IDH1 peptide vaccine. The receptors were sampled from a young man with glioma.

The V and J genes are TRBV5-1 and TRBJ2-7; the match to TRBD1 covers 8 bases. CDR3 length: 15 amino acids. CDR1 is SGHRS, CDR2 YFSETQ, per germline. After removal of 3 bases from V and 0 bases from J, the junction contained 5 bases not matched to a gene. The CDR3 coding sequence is TGCGCCAGCAGCTCAGGACAGGGATTCTCCTACGAGCAGTACTTC. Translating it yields CASSSGQGFSYEQYF.

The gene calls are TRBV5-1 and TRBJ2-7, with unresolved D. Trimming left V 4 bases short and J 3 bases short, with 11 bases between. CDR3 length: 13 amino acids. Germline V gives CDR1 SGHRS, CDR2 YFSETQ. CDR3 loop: CASSGGRGYEQYF. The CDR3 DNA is TGCGCCAGCAGCGGTGGTCGAGGCTACGAGCAGTACTTC.

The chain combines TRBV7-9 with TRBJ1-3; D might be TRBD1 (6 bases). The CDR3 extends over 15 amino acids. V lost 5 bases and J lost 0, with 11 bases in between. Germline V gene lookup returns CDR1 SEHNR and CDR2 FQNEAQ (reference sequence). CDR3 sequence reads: CASSRGQSSGNTIYF. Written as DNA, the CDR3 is TGTGCCAGCAGCCGCGGACAGAGCTCTGGAAACACCATATATTTT. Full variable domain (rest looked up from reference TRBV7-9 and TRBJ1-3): DTGVSQNPRHKITKRGQNVTFRCDPISEHNRLYWYRQTLGQGPEFLTYFQNEAQLEKSRLLSDRFSAERPKGSFSTLEIQRTEQGDSAMYLCASSRGQSSGNTIYFGEGSWLTVV.

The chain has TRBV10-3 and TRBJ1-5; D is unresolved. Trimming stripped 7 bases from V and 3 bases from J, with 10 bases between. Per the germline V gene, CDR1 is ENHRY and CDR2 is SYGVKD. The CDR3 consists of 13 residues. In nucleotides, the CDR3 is TGTGCCATCACGTCGGCAGCCAATCAGCCCCAGCATTTT. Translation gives CAITSAANQPQHF.

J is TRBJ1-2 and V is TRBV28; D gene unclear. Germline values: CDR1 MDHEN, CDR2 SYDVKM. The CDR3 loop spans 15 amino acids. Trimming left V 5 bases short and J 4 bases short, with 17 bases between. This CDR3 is CASSLLSEPSYGYTF. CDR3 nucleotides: TGTGCCAGCAGTCTCCTGTCCGAGCCCTCCTATGGCTACACCTTC.

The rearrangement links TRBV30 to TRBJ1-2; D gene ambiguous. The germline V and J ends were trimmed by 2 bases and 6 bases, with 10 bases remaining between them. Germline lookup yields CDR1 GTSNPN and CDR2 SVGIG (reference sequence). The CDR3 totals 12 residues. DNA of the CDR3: TGTGCCTGGAGTATGGGTGAAGATGGCTACACCTTC. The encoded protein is CAWSMGEDGYTF.

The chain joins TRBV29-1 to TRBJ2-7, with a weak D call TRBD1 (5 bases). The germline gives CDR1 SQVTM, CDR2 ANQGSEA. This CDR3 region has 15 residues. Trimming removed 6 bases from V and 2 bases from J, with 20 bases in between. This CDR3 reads CSVKWRQPKTYEQYF. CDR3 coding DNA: TGCAGCGTCAAATGGAGACAGCCTAAAACCTACGAGCAGTACTTC.

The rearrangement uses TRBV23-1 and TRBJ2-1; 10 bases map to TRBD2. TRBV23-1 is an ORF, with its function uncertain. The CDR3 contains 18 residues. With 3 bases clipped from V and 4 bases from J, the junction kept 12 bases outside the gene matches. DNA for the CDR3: TGCGCCAGCAGTCATCCTAGCGGGGGACCGCAACCTTACAATGAGCAGTTCTTC. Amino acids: CASSHPSGGPQPYNEQFF.

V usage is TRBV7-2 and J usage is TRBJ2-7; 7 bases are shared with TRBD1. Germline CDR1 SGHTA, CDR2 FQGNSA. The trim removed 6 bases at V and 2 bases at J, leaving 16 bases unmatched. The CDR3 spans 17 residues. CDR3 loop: CASRLGSWADRTYEQYF. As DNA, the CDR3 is TGTGCCAGCAGGTTGGGTTCTTGGGCGGACAGGACCTACGAGCAGTACTTC.

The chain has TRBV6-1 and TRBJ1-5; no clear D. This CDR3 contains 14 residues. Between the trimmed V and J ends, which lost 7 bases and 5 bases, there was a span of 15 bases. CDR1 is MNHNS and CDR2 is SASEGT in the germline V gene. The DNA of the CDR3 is TGTGCCAGCACCGATATTAGAGAGGATCAGCCCCAGCATTTT. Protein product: CASTDIREDQPQHF.

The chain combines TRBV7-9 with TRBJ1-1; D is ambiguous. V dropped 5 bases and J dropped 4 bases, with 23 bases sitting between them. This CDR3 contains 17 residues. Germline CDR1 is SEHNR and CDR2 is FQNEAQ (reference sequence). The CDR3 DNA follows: TGTGCCAGCAGCACCACCACGAGCGCCCGGAGTGTCACTGAAGCTTTCTTT. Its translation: CASSTTTSARSVTEAFF.

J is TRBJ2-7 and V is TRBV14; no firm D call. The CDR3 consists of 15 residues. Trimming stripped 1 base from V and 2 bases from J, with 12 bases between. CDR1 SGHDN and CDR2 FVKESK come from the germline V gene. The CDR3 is CASSQASYTPYEQYF. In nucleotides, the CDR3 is TGTGCCAGCAGCCAAGCTTCCTACACCCCCTACGAGCAGTACTTC.

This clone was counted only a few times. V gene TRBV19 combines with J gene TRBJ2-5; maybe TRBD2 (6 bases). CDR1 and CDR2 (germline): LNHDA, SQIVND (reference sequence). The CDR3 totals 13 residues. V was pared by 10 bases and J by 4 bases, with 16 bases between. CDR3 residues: CATLPNGRETQYF. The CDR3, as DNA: TGTGCCACCTTACCAAACGGGAGAGAGACCCAGTACTTC.